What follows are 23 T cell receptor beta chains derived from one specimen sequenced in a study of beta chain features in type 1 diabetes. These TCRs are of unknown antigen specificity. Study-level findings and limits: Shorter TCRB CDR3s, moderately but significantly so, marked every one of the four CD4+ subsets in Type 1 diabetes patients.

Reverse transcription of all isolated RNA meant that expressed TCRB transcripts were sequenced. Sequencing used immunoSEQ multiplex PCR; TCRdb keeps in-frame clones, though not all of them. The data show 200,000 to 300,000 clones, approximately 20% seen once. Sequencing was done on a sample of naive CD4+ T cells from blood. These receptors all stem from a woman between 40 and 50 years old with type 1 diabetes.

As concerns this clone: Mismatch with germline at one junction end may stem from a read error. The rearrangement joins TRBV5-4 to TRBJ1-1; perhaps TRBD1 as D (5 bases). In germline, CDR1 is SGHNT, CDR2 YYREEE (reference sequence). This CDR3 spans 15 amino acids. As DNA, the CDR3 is TGCCGAGCAGCTTGGGGGGGGGAAGAGAGCACTGAAGCTTTCTTT. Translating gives CRAAWGGEESTEAFF.

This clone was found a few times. CDR3 loop: CASSVAPPSGEETQYF. The DNA of the CDR3 is TGTGCCAGCAGCGTAGCCCCTCCCAGCGGGGAAGAGACCCAGTACTTC. V and J are TRBV9 and TRBJ2-5; 7 bases are a match to TRBD2. CDR1 is SGDLS and CDR2 is YYNGEE in the germline V gene. J gave up 3 bases and V 0 bases, and 8 bases lay outside the gene matches. The CDR3 has 16 residues. The complete variable domain, with remaining parts taken from reference TRBV9 and TRBJ2-5, reads DSGVTQTPKHLITATGQRVTLRCSPRSGDLSVYWYQQSLDQGLQFLIQYYNGEERAKGNILERFSAQQFPDLHSELNLSSLELGDSALYFCASSVAPPSGEETQYFGPGTRLLVL.

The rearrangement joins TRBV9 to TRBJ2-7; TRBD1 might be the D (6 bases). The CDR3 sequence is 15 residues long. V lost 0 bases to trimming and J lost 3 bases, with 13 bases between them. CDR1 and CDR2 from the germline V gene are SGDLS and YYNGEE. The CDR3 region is CASSVAPQGLYEQYF. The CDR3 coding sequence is TGTGCCAGCAGCGTAGCCCCACAGGGCCTCTACGAGCAGTACTTC.

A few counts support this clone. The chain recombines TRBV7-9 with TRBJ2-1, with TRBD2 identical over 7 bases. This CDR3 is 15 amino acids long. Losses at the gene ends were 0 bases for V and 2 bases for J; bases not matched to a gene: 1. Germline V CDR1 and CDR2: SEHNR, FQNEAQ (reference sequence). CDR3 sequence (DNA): TGTGCCAGCAGCTTAGCTAGCGGGCCCTACAATGAGCAGTTCTTC. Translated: CASSLASGPYNEQFF.

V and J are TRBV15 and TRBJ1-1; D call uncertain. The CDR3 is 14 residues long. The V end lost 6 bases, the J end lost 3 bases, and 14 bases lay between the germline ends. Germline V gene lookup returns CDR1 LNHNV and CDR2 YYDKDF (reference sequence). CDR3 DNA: TGTGCCACCAGGACGCTTGCGAGGGACACTGAAGCTTTCTTT. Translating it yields CATRTLARDTEAFF.

The CDR3 nucleotides read TGTGCCAGCAGAACTAGCCCCCCGGCGCAGTATTTT. Its protein product is CASRTSPPAQYF. The gene calls are TRBV2 and TRBJ2-3, with D maybe TRBD2 (6 bases). The CDR3 contains 12 residues. Germline CDR1 SNHLY, CDR2 FYNNEI. Trimming pared 6 bases from V and 10 bases from J, leaving 14 bases between.

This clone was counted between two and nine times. The CDR3 coding sequence is TGTGCCAGCTCCCCAGGGCGAAGTCAAGAAAAACTGTTTTTT. This gives the protein CASSPGRSQEKLFF. The rearrangement joins TRBV18 to TRBJ1-4, with D tentatively TRBD1 (5 bases). Between the trimmed V and J ends, which lost 6 bases and 8 bases, there was a span of 16 bases. Germline CDR1 and CDR2: KGHSH and LQKENI. This CDR3 region has 14 residues.

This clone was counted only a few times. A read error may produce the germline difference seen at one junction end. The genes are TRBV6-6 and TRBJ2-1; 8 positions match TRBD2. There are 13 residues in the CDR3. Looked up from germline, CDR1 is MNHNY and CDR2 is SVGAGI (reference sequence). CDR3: CASSSPGLGLEVF. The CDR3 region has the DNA TGTGCCAGCAGTTCCCCGGGACTAGGGCTCGAGGTCTTC.

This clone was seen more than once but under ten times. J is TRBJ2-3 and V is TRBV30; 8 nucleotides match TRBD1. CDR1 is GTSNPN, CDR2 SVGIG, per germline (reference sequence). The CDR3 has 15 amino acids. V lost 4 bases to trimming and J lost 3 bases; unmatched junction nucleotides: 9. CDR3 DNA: TGTGCCTGGACCGGGGCAGGGGGCGCGACAGATACGCAGTATTTT. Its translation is CAWTGAGGATDTQYF. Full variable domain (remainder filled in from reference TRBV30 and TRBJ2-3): SQTIHQWPATLVQPVGSPLSLECTVEGTSNPNLYWYRQAAGRGLQLLFYSVGIGQISSEVPQNLSASRPQDRQFILSSKKLLLSDSGFYLCAWTGAGGATDTQYFGPGTRLTVL.

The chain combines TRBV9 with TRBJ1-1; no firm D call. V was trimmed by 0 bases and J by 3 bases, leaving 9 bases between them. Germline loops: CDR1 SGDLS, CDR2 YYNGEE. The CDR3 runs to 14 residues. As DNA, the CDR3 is TGTGCCAGCAGCGTAGGATTCGGGGACACTGAAGCTTTCTTT. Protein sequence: CASSVGFGDTEAFF.

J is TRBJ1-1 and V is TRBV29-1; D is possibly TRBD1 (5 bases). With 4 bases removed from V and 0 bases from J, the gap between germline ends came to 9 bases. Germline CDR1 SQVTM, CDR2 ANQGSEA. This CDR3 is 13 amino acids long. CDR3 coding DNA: TGCAGCGTTGCCATAGGGGTGAACACTGAAGCTTTCTTT. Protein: CSVAIGVNTEAFF.

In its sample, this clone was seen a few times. The CDR3 coding sequence is TGTGCCAGCAGTTACTCGTGGGCTCGTATGGGGACCCAGTACTTC. Amino acids: CASSYSWARMGTQYF. J is TRBJ2-5 and V is TRBV6-5; D gene unclear. Between the trimmed V and J ends, which lost 0 bases and 7 bases, there was a span of 15 bases. This CDR3 comprises 15 residues. Germline values: CDR1 MNHEY, CDR2 SVGAGI.

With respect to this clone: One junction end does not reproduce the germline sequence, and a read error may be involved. The CDR3 loop is CVGGYEQFF. CDR3 bases: TGCGTGGGAGGCTATGAGCAGTTCTTC. The chain recombines TRBV7-9 with TRBJ2-1; D is possibly TRBD2 (6 bases). The CDR3 extends over 9 amino acids. CDR1 and CDR2 (germline): SEHNR, FQNEAQ (reference sequence).

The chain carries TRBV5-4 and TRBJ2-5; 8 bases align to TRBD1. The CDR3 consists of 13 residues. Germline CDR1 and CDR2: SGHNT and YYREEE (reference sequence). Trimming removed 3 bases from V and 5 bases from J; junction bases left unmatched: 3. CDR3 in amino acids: CASSWTGMETQYF. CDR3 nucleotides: TGTGCCAGCAGCTGGACAGGGATGGAGACCCAGTACTTC.

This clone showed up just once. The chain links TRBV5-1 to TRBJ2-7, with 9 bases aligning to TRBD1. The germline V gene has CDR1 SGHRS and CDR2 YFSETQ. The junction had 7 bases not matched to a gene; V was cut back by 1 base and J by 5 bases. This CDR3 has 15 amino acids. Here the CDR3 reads CASSLSLQGAHEQYF. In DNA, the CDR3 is TGCGCCAGCAGCTTGTCTCTACAGGGGGCCCACGAGCAGTACTTC. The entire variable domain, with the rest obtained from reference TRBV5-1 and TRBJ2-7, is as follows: KAGVTQTPRYLIKTRGQQVTLSCSPISGHRSVSWYQQTPGQGLQFLFEYFSETQRNKGNFPGRFSGRQFSNSRSEMNVSTLELGDSALYLCASSLSLQGAHEQYFGPGTRLTVT.

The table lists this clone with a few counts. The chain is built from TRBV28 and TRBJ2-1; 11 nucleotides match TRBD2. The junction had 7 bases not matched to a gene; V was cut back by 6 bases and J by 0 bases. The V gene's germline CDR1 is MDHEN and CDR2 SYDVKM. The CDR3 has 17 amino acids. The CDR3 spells CASSPSGRPSSYNEQFF. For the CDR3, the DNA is TGTGCCAGCAGCCCTAGCGGGAGGCCGAGCTCCTACAATGAGCAGTTCTTC.

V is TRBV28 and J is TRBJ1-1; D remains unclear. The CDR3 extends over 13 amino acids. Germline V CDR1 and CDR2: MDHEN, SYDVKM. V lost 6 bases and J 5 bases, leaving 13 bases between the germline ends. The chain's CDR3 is CASRRHERTEAFF. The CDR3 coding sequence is TGTGCCAGCAGGAGACATGAACGAACTGAAGCTTTCTTT.

As DNA, the CDR3 is TGTGCCTGGACCGGGGTAGGGTTTTGGAGTGGCTACACCTTC. Its translation: CAWTGVGFWSGYTF. The chain links TRBV30 to TRBJ1-2, with no clear D. V lost 4 bases, J lost 7 bases, and 19 bases lay in between. The CDR3 runs to 14 residues. Germline CDR1 reads GTSNPN; CDR2 reads SVGIG (reference sequence).

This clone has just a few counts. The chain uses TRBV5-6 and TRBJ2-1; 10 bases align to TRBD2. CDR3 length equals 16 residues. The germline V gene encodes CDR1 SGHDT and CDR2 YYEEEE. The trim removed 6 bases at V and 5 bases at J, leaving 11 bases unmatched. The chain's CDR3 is CASIFHSGGADNEQFF. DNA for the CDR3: TGTGCCAGCATCTTTCACAGCGGGGGGGCCGACAATGAGCAGTTCTTC.

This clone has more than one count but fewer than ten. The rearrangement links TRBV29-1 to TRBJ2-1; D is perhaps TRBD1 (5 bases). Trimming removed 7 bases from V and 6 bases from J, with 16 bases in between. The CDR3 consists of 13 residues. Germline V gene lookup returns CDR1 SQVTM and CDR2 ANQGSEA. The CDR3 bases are TGCAGCGCGTTTATAGGGGTCCCCAATGAGCAGTTCTTC. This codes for CSAFIGVPNEQFF.

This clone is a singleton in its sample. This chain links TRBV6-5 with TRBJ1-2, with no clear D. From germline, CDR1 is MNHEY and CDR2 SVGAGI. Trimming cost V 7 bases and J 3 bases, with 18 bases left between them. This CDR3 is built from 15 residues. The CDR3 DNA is TGTGCCAGCATCCCAAATAACGGAGGGCACTATGGCTACACCTTC. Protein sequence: CASIPNNGGHYGYTF.

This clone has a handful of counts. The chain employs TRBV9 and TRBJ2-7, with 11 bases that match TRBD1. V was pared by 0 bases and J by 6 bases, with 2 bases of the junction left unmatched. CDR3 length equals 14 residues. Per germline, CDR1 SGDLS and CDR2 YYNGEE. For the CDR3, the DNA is TGTGCCAGCAGCGTAGTCGGGACAGGGGGCGAGCAGTACTTC. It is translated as CASSVVGTGGEQYF.

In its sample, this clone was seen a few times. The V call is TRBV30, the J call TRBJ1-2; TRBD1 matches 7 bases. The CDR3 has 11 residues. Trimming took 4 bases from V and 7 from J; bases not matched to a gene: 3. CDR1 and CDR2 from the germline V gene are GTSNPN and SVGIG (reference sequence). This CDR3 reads CAWTRQGGYTF. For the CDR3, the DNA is TGTGCCTGGACCCGACAGGGTGGCTACACCTTC.